The 29 T cell receptor beta chains presented below share a single source sample, sequenced in a study of CD8+CD57+ T cells in acquired aplastic anemia. Those patients picked for sequencing had displayed CD8+CD57+ cell expansion on flow cytometry. TCR beta VDJ combinations and CDR3 sequences were profiled from genomic DNA. TCRdb passed the reads through MiXCR, listing each CDR3 protein once. The sample contains about 180,000 distinct CDR3 sequences, around 63% of which appear only once. The sample taken for sequencing was sorted CD4+, CD8+, or CD8+CD57+ T cells (not recorded which) from PBMCs. These receptors were taken from a human donor with aplastic anemia.

This clonotype occurred many times. V and J are TRBV19 and TRBJ2-6, with D possibly matching TRBD1 (5 bases). Germline V gene data show CDR1 as LNHDA and CDR2 as SQIVND (reference sequence). Trimming shortened V by 3 bases and J by 9 bases, and 9 bases separated the two germline ends. The CDR3 contains 13 residues. CDR3 sequence reads: CASSMQGGNVLTF. Written as DNA, the CDR3 is TGTGCCAGTAGTATGCAGGGTGGCAACGTCCTGACTTTC.

The CDR3 nucleotides are TGTGCCAGCAGCGTAGCGAGCGGGGGGCCAATCTCCTACAATGAGCAGTTCTTC. It specifies CASSVASGGPISYNEQFF. This rearrangement joins TRBV9 to TRBJ2-1; 9 positions match TRBD2. Germline CDR1 is SGDLS and CDR2 is YYNGEE. V gave up 0 bases and J gave up 0 bases; unmatched junction bases: 7. The CDR3 has 18 amino acids.

This clonotype was detected ten times or more. The J gene is TRBJ2-7, the V gene TRBV2, with 11 bases matching TRBD1. Germline loops: CDR1 SNHLY, CDR2 FYNNEI. This CDR3 has 12 amino acids. J was trimmed by 11 bases and V by 6 bases; bases with no gene match: 6. CDR3 bases: TGTGCCAGCAGGGGACAGGGGGTAATGGAGTACTTC. Its protein is CASRGQGVMEYF.

Details on this clonotype: Mismatch with germline at one junction end may stem from a read error. This chain's CDR3 is CSARGPKGDTEAFF. DNA of the CDR3: TGCAGTGCTAGGGGGCCAAAGGGGGACACTGAGGCTTTCTTT. This sequence joins TRBV20-1 and TRBJ1-1; possible D gene TRBD1, 6 bases. Germline V gives CDR1 DFQATT, CDR2 SNEGSKA (reference sequence). The CDR3 has 14 residues.

This chain joins TRBV2 and TRBJ1-6; D is unclear. The germline V gene has CDR1 SNHLY and CDR2 FYNNEI. The CDR3 sequence is 13 residues long. Trimming removed 0 bases from V and 7 bases from J, with 4 bases in between. CDR3 residues: CASSEAPNSPLHF. Written as DNA, the CDR3 is TGTGCCAGCAGTGAAGCCCCGAATTCACCCCTCCACTTT.

The J gene is TRBJ1-1, the V gene TRBV6-2 or TRBV6-3, with D possibly matching TRBD1 (5 bases). V was shortened by 2 bases and J by 1 base, with 8 bases between the two germline ends. Germline CDR1 and CDR2: MNHEY and SVGEGT. This CDR3 comprises 14 residues. This CDR3 is CASSYGDRNTEAFF. CDR3 coding DNA: TGTGCCAGCAGTTACGGGGACCGGAACACTGAAGCTTTCTTT.

The J gene is TRBJ1-1, the V gene TRBV29-1; 9 bases map to TRBD1. The germline gives CDR1 SQVTM, CDR2 ANQGSEA. The CDR3 has 14 residues. The ends lost 3 bases at V and 6 bases at J; junction bases unmatched: 8. CDR3: CSVDGGQGEPEAFF. As DNA, the CDR3 is TGCAGCGTTGATGGGGGACAGGGTGAGCCTGAAGCTTTCTTT.

The rearrangement joins TRBV10-2 to TRBJ1-5; D unresolved. Germline values: CDR1 WSHSY, CDR2 SAAADI. The V and J ends lost 3 bases and 9 bases respectively, with 9 bases between them. The CDR3 runs to 12 residues. DNA for the CDR3: TGCGCCAGCAGTGAACTTCGCGCGCCCCAGCATTTT. Residues: CASSELRAPQHF.

In regard to this clonotype: A much more abundant neighbour one base away suggests this may be a read error. Since the CDR3 does not end with the conserved phenylalanine or tryptophan, this likely comes from a read error. The rearrangement joins TRBV6-4 to TRBJ2-2, with a possible D match to TRBD2 (6 bases). CDR3 size: 16 residues. V lost 2 bases and J lost 1, with 11 bases in between. CDR1 is MRHNA, CDR2 SNTAGT, per germline. CDR3 sequence reads: CASSDTGTGNTGELFL. The DNA for the CDR3 is TGTGCCAGCAGTGACACCGGGACTGGGAACACCGGGGAGCTGTTTCTT.

This chain connects TRBV7-9 to TRBJ2-2; D gene unclear. V was shortened by 6 bases and J by 0 bases, with 11 bases between the two germline ends. The CDR3 extends over 15 amino acids. CDR1 and CDR2 from the germline V gene are SEHNR and FQNEAQ (reference sequence). DNA for the CDR3: TGTGCCAGCAGTCACATTGTTACGAACACCGGGGAGCTGTTTTTT. As protein: CASSHIVTNTGELFF.

V is TRBV2 and J is TRBJ1-4; D possibly corresponds to TRBD1 (5 bases). The length of the CDR3 is 15 residues. V was shortened by 1 base and J by 3 bases, with 9 bases between the two germline ends. Germline V gene lookup returns CDR1 SNHLY and CDR2 FYNNEI. Here the CDR3 reads CASSEVGTSNEKLFF. For the CDR3, the DNA is TGTGCCAGCAGTGAAGTTGGGACTTCTAATGAAAAACTGTTTTTT.

This clonotype was counted ten times or more. This chain links TRBV29-1 with TRBJ2-3; possible D gene TRBD2, 5 bases. The germline gives CDR1 SQVTM, CDR2 ANQGSEA. Between the trimmed V and J ends, which lost 7 bases and 5 bases, there was a span of 13 bases. The CDR3 consists of 12 residues. CDR3 region: CSGEPREDTQYF. CDR3 bases: TGCAGCGGGGAGCCGAGGGAAGATACGCAGTATTTT.

This clonotype was seen a few times. This chain uses TRBV14 with TRBJ1-6; D is undetermined. The V end was cut by 8 bases, the J end by 10 bases, with 12 bases between. The CDR3 extends over 12 amino acids. Per the germline V gene, CDR1 is SGHDN and CDR2 is FVKESK. In DNA, the CDR3 is TGTGCCAGCGGAGAAACGGACTCACCCCTCCACTTT. The encoded protein is CASGETDSPLHF.

This chain links TRBV7-7 with TRBJ2-7, with a weak D call TRBD1 (6 bases). Germline-derived CDR1 and CDR2 are SSHAT and FNYEAQ (reference sequence). The CDR3 contains 17 residues. The CDR3 protein is CARAPGASQSWSYEQYF. CDR3 in DNA: TGTGCTAGAGCACCAGGGGCCTCCCAGAGTTGGTCCTACGAGCAGTACTTC.

The chain has TRBV20-1 and TRBJ2-7; 8 positions match TRBD1. The CDR3 loop spans 15 amino acids. Germline V gives CDR1 DFQATT, CDR2 SNEGSKA (reference sequence). V lost 1 base, J lost 3 bases, and 8 bases stayed unmatched. The CDR3, as DNA: TGCAGTGCTAGAGCCGAGACAGGGGCCCTCTACGAGCAGTACTTC. Translated: CSARAETGALYEQYF.

The chain is built from TRBV7-3 and TRBJ2-7; 8 nucleotides agree with TRBD2. The J segment lost 2 bases and the V segment lost 8 bases, leaving 11 bases of the junction unmatched. Germline CDR1 is SGHTA and CDR2 is FQGTGA. The CDR3 extends over 15 amino acids. The CDR3 region is CASSPGPGGTYEQYF. CDR3 coding DNA: TGTGCCAGCTCCCCGGGACCGGGAGGGACCTACGAGCAGTACTTC.

The CDR3 region has the DNA TGTGCCAGCAGCTTGGGGAGAAGGGGAAACACCATATATTTT. Translated: CASSLGRRGNTIYF. The V call is TRBV7-8, the J call TRBJ1-3; D is ambiguous. Germline V gene data show CDR1 as SGHVS and CDR2 as FQNEAQ. This CDR3 has 14 residues. Trimming left V 3 bases short and J 4 bases short, with 10 bases between.

The rearrangement uses TRBV7-9 and TRBJ2-7, with 9 positions matching TRBD2. CDR1 is SEHNR and CDR2 is FQNEAQ in the germline V gene (reference sequence). V gave up 0 bases and J gave up 5 bases; unmatched junction bases: 5. The CDR3 spans 15 residues. This CDR3 reads CASSLAGAGGHEQYF. CDR3 DNA sequence: TGTGCCAGCAGCTTAGCCGGAGCGGGAGGCCACGAGCAGTACTTC.

The chain couples TRBV5-1 to TRBJ2-2; no clear D. The germline gives CDR1 SGHRS, CDR2 YFSETQ. V gave up 5 bases and J gave up 8 bases, with 10 bases separating them. This CDR3 is built from 12 residues. This chain's CDR3 is CASSYTGGELFF. As DNA, the CDR3 is TGCGCCAGCAGTTACACCGGGGGGGAGCTGTTTTTT. Full variable domain (rest looked up from reference TRBV5-1 and TRBJ2-2): KAGVTQTPRYLIKTRGQQVTLSCSPISGHRSVSWYQQTPGQGLQFLFEYFSETQRNKGNFPGRFSGRQFSNSRSEMNVSTLELGDSALYLCASSYTGGELFFGEGSRLTVL.

This clonotype was seen only a few times. The chain uses TRBV7-8 and TRBJ1-2; D uncertain. From germline, CDR1 is SGHVS and CDR2 FQNEAQ. This CDR3 spans 13 amino acids. Trimming took 5 bases from V and 1 from J, leaving 8 bases between them. The DNA for the CDR3 is TGTGCCAGCAGCAAGACAAATAACTATGGCTACACCTTC. It encodes CASSKTNNYGYTF.

The DNA of the CDR3 is TGTGCCAGCAGTGGGACTAGCCGGCTTTTTGGGCAGTTCTTC. It encodes CASSGTSRLFGQFF. V gene TRBV25-1 combines with J gene TRBJ2-1; TRBD2 matches 8 bases. J gave up 12 bases and V 4 bases, and 11 bases lay outside the gene matches. This CDR3 comprises 14 residues. Germline CDR1 and CDR2: MGHDK and SYGVNS.

This sequence joins TRBV5-5 and TRBJ2-2; a weak D match, TRBD2 (6 bases). The germline gives CDR1 SGHKS, CDR2 YYEKEE (reference sequence). The CDR3 loop spans 16 amino acids. The V end was cut by 4 bases, the J end by 2 bases, with 15 bases between. In nucleotides, the CDR3 is TGTGCCAGCAGCCTCGTTAGCGGACTCAACACCGGGGAGCTGTTTTTT. Translated: CASSLVSGLNTGELFF.

This chain links TRBV29-1 with TRBJ1-2; no clear D. The CDR3 length is 12 residues. V dropped 2 bases and J dropped 7 bases, with 11 bases sitting between them. Germline V gene sequence: CDR1 SQVTM, CDR2 ANQGSEA. CDR3 region: CSVEYFGSGYTF. CDR3 nucleotide sequence: TGCAGCGTTGAATATTTCGGGTCTGGCTACACCTTC.

This clonotype was recorded at least ten times. V usage is TRBV25-1 and J usage is TRBJ2-3; 12 bases line up with TRBD2. Trimming at V came to 5 bases and at J to 1 base, leaving 7 bases not matched to a gene. Per germline, CDR1 MGHDK and CDR2 SYGVNS. There are 17 residues in the CDR3. The CDR3 DNA follows: TGTGCCAGCAGTTTGGCGGCTAGCGGGGGGGGCACAGATACGCAGTATTTT. This gives the protein CASSLAASGGGTDTQYF. The variable domain in full, with the rest retrieved from reference TRBV25-1 and TRBJ2-3, is EADIYQTPRYLVIGTGKKITLECSQTMGHDKMYWYQQDPGMELHLIHYSYGVNSTEKGDLSSESTVSRIRTEHFPLTLESARPSHTSQYLCASSLAASGGGTDTQYFGPGTRLTVL.

Comment on this clonotype: The junction departs from germline at one end; a sequencing error may be responsible. This chain connects TRBV2 to TRBJ2-1; the D gene is possibly TRBD2 (7 bases). CDR1 and CDR2 from the germline V gene are SNHLY and FYNNEI. This CDR3 comprises 14 residues. CDR3 in amino acids: CASRGVGGRNEQFF. In nucleotides, the CDR3 is TGTGCCAGCCGGGGAGTGGGGGGGCGGAATGAGCAGTTCTTT.

The rearrangement joins TRBV7-6 to TRBJ2-3, with TRBD2 matching over 8 bases. J gave up 4 bases and V 6 bases, and 9 bases lay outside the gene matches. This CDR3 has 15 residues. Germline V gene data show CDR1 as SGHVS and CDR2 as FNYEAQ. The CDR3 sequence: CASRVDGLASDTQYF. As DNA, the CDR3 is TGTGCCAGCAGAGTTGACGGACTAGCCTCAGATACGCAGTATTTT.

This clonotype was counted ten times or more. This chain links TRBV19 with TRBJ2-5; 7 bases are a match to TRBD2. Germline trimming cut 1 base from V and 7 bases from J; bases unmatched to any gene: 3. Germline V lookup: CDR1 LNHDA, CDR2 SQIVND (reference sequence). This CDR3 region has 13 residues. CDR3 DNA: TGTGCCAGTAGTATAGTGGGGGGGGGGACCCAGTACTTC. This codes for CASSIVGGGTQYF.

The sample holds many counts of this clonotype. Written as DNA, the CDR3 is TGTGCCAGCAGCTTAAGGACAGGGGGTCGGACTGAAGCTTTCTTT. This translates into CASSLRTGGRTEAFF. This chain links TRBV2 with TRBJ1-1; 10 bases fit TRBD1. The CDR3 extends over 15 amino acids. From germline, CDR1 is SNHLY and CDR2 FYNNEI. The ends lost 6 bases at V and 5 bases at J; junction bases unmatched: 9. Complete variable domain (other parts from reference TRBV2 and TRBJ1-1): EPEVTQTPSHQVTQMGQEVILRCVPISNHLYFYWYRQILGQKVEFLVSFYNNEISEKSEIFDDQFSVERPDGSNFTLKIRSTKLEDSAMYFCASSLRTGGRTEAFFGQGTRLTVV.

This clonotype was counted a few times. DNA for the CDR3: TGTGCCAGCAGCCGTCAGGGCCCTGGAAACACCATATATTTT. Translation: CASSRQGPGNTIYF. This chain joins TRBV7-9 and TRBJ1-3, with D perhaps matching TRBD1 (5 bases). The germline V gene has CDR1 SEHNR and CDR2 FQNEAQ (reference sequence). Trimming pared 5 bases from V and 2 bases from J, leaving 10 bases between. The CDR3 is made up of 14 amino acids.